This T cell receptor (beta chain) emerged from a study of cytomegalovirus exposure and HLA in healthy donors. Regarding the study as a whole: It was only CMV serostatus that was available as immune exposure information.

The CDR3 consists of 14 residues. Germline values: CDR1 SNHLY, CDR2 FYNNEI. The germline V and J ends were trimmed by 6 bases and 2 bases, with 12 bases remaining between them. This clone was counted only a few times. Antigen specificity is unknown. Use of 60 Vbeta and 13 Jbeta primers characterized the PCR. Profiled with immunoSEQ multiplex PCR; TCRdb holds only in-frame clones, not every one. The sample shows 90,000 to 120,000 clones, over 60% of them seen only once. The sequence was obtained from a female donor in good health and CMV-seropositive. The gene calls are TRBV2 and TRBJ2-3; D is ambiguous. Sequencing was performed on PBMCs. The chain's CDR3 is CASRAPLHTDTQYF. The CDR3 nucleotides read TGTGCCAGCAGGGCCCCCCTCCACACAGATACGCAGTATTTT.